The sequence of this TCR beta chain was determined in a study of vaccination and CD4 T cells after COVID-19. Trimming shortened V by 4 bases and J by 0 bases, and 19 bases separated the two germline ends. This CDR3 spans 18 amino acids. Per germline, CDR1 MNHEY and CDR2 SVGEGT. Broader study findings: SARS-CoV-2-reactive clonotype medians increased from around 19 to 38, not significantly.

Sample treatment: approximately 11-day PBMC culture with coronavirus spike peptide pools or control peptides (ViraFEST assay). These CD4+ T cells came from an unexposed donor, sampled before the COVID-19 pandemic (2011-2018). Notes on this clonotype: Its specificity is unknown.

The Oncomine TCR Beta short-read assay was applied to DNA of cultured CD4+ T cells. From cultured CD4+ T cells, genomic DNA was extracted. TCRdb reanalysed the PCR reads using MiXCR and keeps one entry per CDR3 protein. The data hold about 9,700 distinct CDR3 sequences, with around 37% observed a single time. What was sequenced was CD4+ T cells from blood, cultured in vitro. This sequence joins TRBV6-2 or TRBV6-3 and TRBJ1-5; D uncertain. The sequence was collected from a human donor in good health. CDR3 bases: TGTGCCAGCAGTTCCCGCCTTGCCAGCCTTGTTAGCAATCAGCCCCAGCATTTT. Encoded protein: CASSSRLASLVSNQPQHF.